The 15 T cell receptor beta chains in this list originate from one sample, sequenced in a study of post-analysis software for immune sequencing data. General study points: The five TRBV segments detected at higher frequency in patients than in controls included TRBV5-6, TRBV5-1 and TRBV20-1.

Built from TCR beta cDNA, the libraries had unique molecular identifiers in them. Each CDR3 protein gets one entry after TCRdb re-called the PCR reads with MiXCR. The table shows hundreds of thousands of distinct CDR3 sequences, with roughly 46% occurring only once. Their antigen targets remain unknown. The sample consisted of blood. The receptors derive from a girl under 18 with multiple sclerosis.

This clonotype has just a few counts. The genes are TRBV29-1 and TRBJ2-3; D may be TRBD2 (5 bases). The CDR3 runs to 12 residues. The ends were cut back, 5 bases at V and 5 bases at J, with 11 bases in the middle. Per the germline V gene, CDR1 is SQVTM and CDR2 is ANQGSEA. The CDR3 bases are TGCAGCGTTCGAGGGTCTGAAGATACGCAGTATTTT. Its translation: CSVRGSEDTQYF.

This sequence joins TRBV7-3 and TRBJ2-1; 10 nucleotides match TRBD2. The CDR3 spans 15 residues. Trimming at V came to 5 bases and at J to 7 bases, leaving 8 bases not matched to a gene. The germline V gene encodes CDR1 SGHTA and CDR2 FQGTGA. DNA for the CDR3: TGTGCCAGCAGCGCTTCTAGCGGGAGTAGAAATGAGCAGTTCTTC. It encodes CASSASSGSRNEQFF.

The J gene is TRBJ2-1, the V gene TRBV27; D is ambiguous. The DNA end lines up better with TRBJ2-7; the J call may be wrong. The CDR3 totals 14 residues. CDR1 MNHEY and CDR2 SMNVEV come from the germline V gene (reference sequence). CDR3 sequence reads: CASRPRMVSGEQYF. CDR3 nucleotide sequence: TGTGCCAGCAGGCCAAGGATGGTGAGTGGCGAGCAGTACTTC.

The chain is built from TRBV4-3 and TRBJ2-1, with 7 bases identical to TRBD1. The junction had 6 bases not matched to a gene; V was cut back by 4 bases and J by 0 bases. The CDR3 is 16 amino acids. The germline V gene encodes CDR1 LGHNA and CDR2 YSLEER. This CDR3 is CASSLRQGSSYNEQFF. DNA of the CDR3: TGCGCCAGCAGCCTTAGACAGGGAAGCTCCTACAATGAGCAGTTCTTC.

The chain links TRBV7-6 to TRBJ2-7; D is possibly TRBD2 (6 bases). V shed 0 bases and J shed 1 base, with 10 bases lying between them. The CDR3 extends over 15 amino acids. In germline, CDR1 is SGHVS, CDR2 FNYEAQ. CDR3 coding DNA: TGTGCCAGCAGCTTAGCTAGCGGTATGTCCTACGAGCAGTACTTC. Its protein is CASSLASGMSYEQYF.

The rearrangement uses TRBV9 and TRBJ2-1; TRBD2 agrees at 9 bases. In germline, CDR1 is SGDLS, CDR2 YYNGEE. The trim removed 4 bases at V and 9 bases at J, leaving 8 bases unmatched. The CDR3 is 14 amino acids. The CDR3 is CASSPTGLASEQFF. The DNA for the CDR3 is TGTGCCAGCAGCCCGACGGGACTAGCTAGTGAGCAGTTCTTC.

The J gene is TRBJ2-7, the V gene TRBV6-5; D is possibly TRBD1 or TRBD2 (5 bases each). With 2 bases removed from V and 4 bases from J, the gap between germline ends came to 15 bases. Germline CDR1 is MNHEY and CDR2 is SVGAGI. The length of the CDR3 is 15 residues. CDR3 sequence (DNA): TGTGCCAGCAGTTACAGGTGGGACCTTTTTTACGAGCAGTACTTC. Translated, it gives CASSYRWDLFYEQYF.

The chain uses TRBV25-1 and TRBJ1-1; D perhaps matches TRBD1 (5 bases). Germline CDR1 is MGHDK and CDR2 is SYGVNS. The CDR3 length is 15 residues. V shed 4 bases and J shed 1 base, with 13 bases lying between them. CDR3: CASSGLGGWNTEAFF. The CDR3 nucleotides are TGTGCCAGCAGTGGATTGGGGGGTTGGAACACTGAAGCTTTCTTT.

The chain has TRBV9 and TRBJ2-1, with 7 bases lining up with TRBD1. In germline, CDR1 is SGDLS, CDR2 YYNGEE. V was pared by 3 bases and J by 6 bases, with 9 bases of the junction left unmatched. The CDR3 loop spans 15 amino acids. The CDR3 region is CASSDRQGVGNEQFF. Written as DNA, the CDR3 is TGTGCCAGCAGCGACCGACAGGGTGTGGGCAATGAGCAGTTCTTC.

This clonotype was seen a few times. V gene TRBV5-1 combines with J gene TRBJ2-1; the D is unclear. V shed 0 bases and J shed 0 bases, with 13 bases lying between them. The CDR3 sequence is 17 residues long. Germline CDR1 is SGHRS and CDR2 is YFSETQ. Here the CDR3 DNA reads TGCGCCAGCAGCTTGGAGGCTGGCGGTAGCTCCTACAATGAGCAGTTCTTC. As protein: CASSLEAGGSSYNEQFF. The full variable domain, with the rest looked up from reference TRBV5-1 and TRBJ2-1, is KAGVTQTPRYLIKTRGQQVTLSCSPISGHRSVSWYQQTPGQGLQFLFEYFSETQRNKGNFPGRFSGRQFSNSRSEMNVSTLELGDSALYLCASSLEAGGSSYNEQFFGPGTRLTVL.

This clonotype was seen a handful of times. J is TRBJ1-2 and V is TRBV7-2; 10 positions match TRBD1. J was trimmed by 0 bases and V by 3 bases; bases with no gene match: 10. Germline lookup yields CDR1 SGHTA and CDR2 FQGNSA. The CDR3 spans 18 residues. The CDR3 nucleotides read TGTGCCAGCAGCTTTAGTGCGGACAGGGGGGGTTCTAACTATGGCTACACCTTC. Translation gives CASSFSADRGGSNYGYTF.

This clonotype was counted many times. The V call is TRBV29-1, the J call TRBJ2-1; 7 nucleotides align to TRBD1. The CDR3 runs 17 residues. Germline assignment: CDR1 SQVTM and CDR2 ANQGSEA. V shed 3 bases and J 0 bases; nucleotides not matched to a gene: 11. This CDR3 reads CSVDTVDRTSSYNEQFF. For the CDR3, the DNA is TGCAGCGTTGACACGGTGGACAGGACAAGCTCCTACAATGAGCAGTTCTTC.

This clonotype has a handful of counts. The chain uses TRBV20-1 and TRBJ2-5; D tentatively reads TRBD1 or TRBD2 (6 bases each). The CDR3 sequence is 12 residues long. Germline V CDR1 and CDR2: DFQATT, SNEGSKA (reference sequence). Between the trimmed V and J ends, which lost 6 bases and 4 bases, there was a span of 12 bases. As DNA, the CDR3 is TGCAGTGCCGGGGGCAATCCAGAGACCCAGTACTTC. As protein: CSAGGNPETQYF.

This clonotype came up a few times. The chain uses TRBV10-3 and TRBJ2-7, with a possible D match to TRBD1 (5 bases). The CDR3 spans 13 residues. Germline V gene lookup returns CDR1 ENHRY and CDR2 SYGVKD. The V gene lost 6 bases and the J gene lost 0 bases, with 9 bases spanning the gap. The CDR3 is CAIRDTSSYEQYF. The CDR3 DNA reads TGTGCCATCAGGGACACAAGCTCCTACGAGCAGTACTTC.

The rearrangement joins TRBV7-9 to TRBJ2-3; D gene ambiguous. The CDR3 totals 13 residues. Germline V CDR1 and CDR2: SEHNR, FQNEAQ (reference sequence). The V end lost 0 bases, the J end lost 3 bases, and 4 bases lay between the germline ends. The CDR3 reads CASSLAVTDTQYF. CDR3 coding DNA: TGTGCCAGCAGCTTAGCGGTGACAGATACGCAGTATTTT.